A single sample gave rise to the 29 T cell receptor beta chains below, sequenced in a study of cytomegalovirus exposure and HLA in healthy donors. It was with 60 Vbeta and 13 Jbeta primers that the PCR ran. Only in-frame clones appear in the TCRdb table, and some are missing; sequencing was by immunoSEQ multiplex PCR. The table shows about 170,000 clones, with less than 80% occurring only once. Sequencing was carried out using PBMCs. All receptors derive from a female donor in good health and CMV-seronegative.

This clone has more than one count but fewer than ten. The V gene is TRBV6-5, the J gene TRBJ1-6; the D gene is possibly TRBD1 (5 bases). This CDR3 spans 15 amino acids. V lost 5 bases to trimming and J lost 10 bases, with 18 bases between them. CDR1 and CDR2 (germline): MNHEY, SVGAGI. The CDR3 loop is CASSPANGGRSPLHF. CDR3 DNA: TGTGCCAGCAGTCCCGCCAACGGGGGTAGATCACCCCTCCACTTT.

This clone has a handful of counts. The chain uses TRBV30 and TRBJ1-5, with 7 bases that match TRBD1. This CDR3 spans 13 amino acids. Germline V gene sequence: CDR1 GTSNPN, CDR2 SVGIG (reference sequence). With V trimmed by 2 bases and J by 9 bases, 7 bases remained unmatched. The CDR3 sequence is CAWSRQGLGPQHF. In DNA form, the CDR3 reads TGTGCCTGGAGTAGACAGGGTCTCGGGCCCCAGCATTTT.

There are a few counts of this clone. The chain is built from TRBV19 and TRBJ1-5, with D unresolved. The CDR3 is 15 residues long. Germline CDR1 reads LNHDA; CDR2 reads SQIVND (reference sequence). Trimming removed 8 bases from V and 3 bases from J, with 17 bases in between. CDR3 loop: CASDFGLLNNQPQHF. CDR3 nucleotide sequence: TGTGCCAGTGACTTTGGACTGCTTAACAATCAGCCCCAGCATTTT.

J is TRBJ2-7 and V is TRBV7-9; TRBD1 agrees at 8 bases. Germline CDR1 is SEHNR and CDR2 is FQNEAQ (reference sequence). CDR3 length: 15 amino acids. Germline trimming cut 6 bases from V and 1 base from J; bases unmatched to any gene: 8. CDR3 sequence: CASRRGQAVSYEQYF. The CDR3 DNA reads TGTGCCAGCAGAAGGGGACAGGCAGTTTCCTACGAGCAGTACTTC.

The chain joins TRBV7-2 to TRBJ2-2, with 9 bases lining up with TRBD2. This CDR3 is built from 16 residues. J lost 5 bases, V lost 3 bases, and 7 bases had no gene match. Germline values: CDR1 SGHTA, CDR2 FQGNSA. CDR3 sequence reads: CASSFFSSGRTGELFF. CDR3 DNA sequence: TGTGCCAGCAGCTTCTTTTCCAGCGGGAGGACCGGGGAGCTGTTTTTT.

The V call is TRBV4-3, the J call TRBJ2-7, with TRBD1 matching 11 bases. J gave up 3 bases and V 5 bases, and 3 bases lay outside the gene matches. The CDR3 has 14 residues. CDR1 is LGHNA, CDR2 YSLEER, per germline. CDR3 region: CASSWDRGGYEQYF. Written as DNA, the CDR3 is TGCGCCAGCAGCTGGGACAGGGGGGGCTACGAGCAGTACTTC.

The CDR3 nucleotides are TGTGCCAGCAGCGCCCTAGCGGGAGTGTACAATGAGCAGTTCTTC. Translated, it gives CASSALAGVYNEQFF. The rearrangement links TRBV9 to TRBJ2-1; 10 nucleotides align to TRBD2. The V and J ends lost 3 bases and 4 bases, in that order; junction bases with no gene match: 4. Germline CDR1 SGDLS, CDR2 YYNGEE. The CDR3 loop spans 15 amino acids.

CDR3 loop: CASSKVVTGLCEQYF. The CDR3 DNA reads TGTGCCAGCAGCAAAGTGGTGACAGGGCTTTGTGAGCAGTACTTC. This rearrangement joins TRBV21-1 to TRBJ2-7; the D call TRBD1 from the table was never checked on the DNA. TRBV21-1 is a documented pseudogene. The CDR3 length is 15 residues.

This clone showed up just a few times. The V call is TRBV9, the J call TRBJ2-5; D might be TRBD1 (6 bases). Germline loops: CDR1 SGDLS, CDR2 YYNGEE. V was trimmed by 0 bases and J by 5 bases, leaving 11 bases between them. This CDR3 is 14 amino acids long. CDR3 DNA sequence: TGTGCCAGCAGCGTAGGGACAGTAGGGGAGACCCAGTACTTC. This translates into CASSVGTVGETQYF.

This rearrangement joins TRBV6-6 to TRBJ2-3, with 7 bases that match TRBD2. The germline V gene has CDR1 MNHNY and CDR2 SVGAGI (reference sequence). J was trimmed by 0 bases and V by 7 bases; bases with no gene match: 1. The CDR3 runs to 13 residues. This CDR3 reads CASISGSTDTQYF. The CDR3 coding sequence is TGTGCCAGCATTAGCGGGAGCACAGATACGCAGTATTTT.

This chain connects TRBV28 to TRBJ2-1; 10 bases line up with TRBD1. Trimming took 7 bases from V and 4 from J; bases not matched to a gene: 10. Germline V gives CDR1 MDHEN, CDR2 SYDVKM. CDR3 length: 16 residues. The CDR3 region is CASNALGTGEYNEQFF. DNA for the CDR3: TGTGCCAGCAACGCACTTGGGACAGGGGAATACAATGAGCAGTTCTTC. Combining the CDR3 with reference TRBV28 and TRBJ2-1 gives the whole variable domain DVKVTQSSRYLVKRTGEKVFLECVQDMDHENMFWYRQDPGLGLRLIYFSYDVKMKEKGDIPEGYSVSREKKERFSLILESASTNQTSMYLCASNALGTGEYNEQFFGPGTRLTVL.

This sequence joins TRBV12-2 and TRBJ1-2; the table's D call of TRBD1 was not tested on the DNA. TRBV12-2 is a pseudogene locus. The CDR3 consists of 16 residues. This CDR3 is CASRLVQPNKFYGYTF. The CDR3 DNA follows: TGTGCAAGTCGCTTAGTACAGCCTAATAAATTCTATGGCTACACCTTC.

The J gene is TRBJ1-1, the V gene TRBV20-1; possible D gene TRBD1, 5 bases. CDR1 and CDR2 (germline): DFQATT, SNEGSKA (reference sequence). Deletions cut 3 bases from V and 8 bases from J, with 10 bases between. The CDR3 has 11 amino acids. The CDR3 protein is CSASAGHEAFF. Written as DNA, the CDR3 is TGCAGTGCTAGCGCGGGGCACGAAGCTTTCTTT.

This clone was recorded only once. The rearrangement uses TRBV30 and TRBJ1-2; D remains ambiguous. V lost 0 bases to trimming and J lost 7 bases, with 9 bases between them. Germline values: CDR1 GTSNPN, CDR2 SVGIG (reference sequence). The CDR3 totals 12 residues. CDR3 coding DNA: TGTGCCTGGAGTGTACGTCCTAGTGGCTACACCTTC. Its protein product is CAWSVRPSGYTF.

CDR3 in DNA: TGTGCCAGCAGATCCGATAGCGGGCCACCCTACGAGCAGTACTTC. Residues: CASRSDSGPPYEQYF. This rearrangement joins TRBV6-5 to TRBJ2-7; 7 bases align to TRBD2. CDR1 is MNHEY, CDR2 SVGAGI, per germline. The CDR3 has 15 amino acids. Trimming removed 6 bases from V and 2 bases from J; junction bases left unmatched: 10.

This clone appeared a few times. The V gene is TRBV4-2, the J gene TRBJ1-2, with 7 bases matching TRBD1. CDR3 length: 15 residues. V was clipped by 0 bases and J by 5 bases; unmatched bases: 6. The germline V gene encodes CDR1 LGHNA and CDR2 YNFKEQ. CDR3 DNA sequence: TGTGCCAGCAGCCAAGAGCCTCAGGGGGTATATGGCTACACCTTC. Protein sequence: CASSQEPQGVYGYTF.

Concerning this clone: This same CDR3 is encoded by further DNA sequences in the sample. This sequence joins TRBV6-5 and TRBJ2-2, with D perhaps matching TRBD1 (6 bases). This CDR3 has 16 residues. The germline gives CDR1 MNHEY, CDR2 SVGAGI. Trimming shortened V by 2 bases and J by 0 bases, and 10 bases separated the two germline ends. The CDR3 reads CASSYLGTSNTGELFF. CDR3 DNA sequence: TGTGCCAGCAGTTACCTCGGGACATCGAACACCGGGGAGCTGTTTTTT.

CDR3 nucleotide sequence: TGTGCCAGCAGGAGACTAGCGGGGGGCCAAGAGACCCAGTACTTC. Amino acid sequence: CASRRLAGGQETQYF. The gene calls are TRBV2 and TRBJ2-5; 13 bases agree with TRBD2. Germline V gene data show CDR1 as SNHLY and CDR2 as FYNNEI. This CDR3 is built from 15 residues. The V gene end was trimmed by 6 bases and the J gene end by 1 base; junction bases not matched to a gene: 2.

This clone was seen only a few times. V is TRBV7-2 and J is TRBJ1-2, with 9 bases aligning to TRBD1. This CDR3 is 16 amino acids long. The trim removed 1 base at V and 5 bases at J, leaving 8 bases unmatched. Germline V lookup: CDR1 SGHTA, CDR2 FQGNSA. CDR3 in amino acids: CASSLGTGAFYYGYTF. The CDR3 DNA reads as TGTGCCAGCAGCTTAGGGACAGGGGCCTTCTATTATGGCTACACCTTC.

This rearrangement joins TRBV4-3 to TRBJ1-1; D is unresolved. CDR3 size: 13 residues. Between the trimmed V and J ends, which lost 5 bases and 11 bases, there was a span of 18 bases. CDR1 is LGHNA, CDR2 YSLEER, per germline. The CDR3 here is CASSDIGESMAFF. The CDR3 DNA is TGCGCCAGCAGCGATATTGGGGAGTCTATGGCTTTCTTT.

The CDR3 DNA reads TGTGCCAGCAGCCACGGGACTAGCGGGGTGCACGAGCAGTACTTC. Protein: CASSHGTSGVHEQYF. The gene calls are TRBV11-1 and TRBJ2-7; 13 nucleotides match TRBD2. J was trimmed by 5 bases and V by 5 bases; bases with no gene match: 6. CDR3 length: 15 amino acids. Per the germline V gene, CDR1 is SGHAT and CDR2 is FQDESV (reference sequence).

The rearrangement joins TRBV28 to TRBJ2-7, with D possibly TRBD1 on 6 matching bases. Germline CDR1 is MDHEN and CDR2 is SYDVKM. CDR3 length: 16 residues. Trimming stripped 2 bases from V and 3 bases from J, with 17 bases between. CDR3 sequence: CASSLRLWDKDYEQYF. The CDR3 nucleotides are TGTGCCAGCAGTTTACGTCTCTGGGACAAAGACTACGAGCAGTACTTC.

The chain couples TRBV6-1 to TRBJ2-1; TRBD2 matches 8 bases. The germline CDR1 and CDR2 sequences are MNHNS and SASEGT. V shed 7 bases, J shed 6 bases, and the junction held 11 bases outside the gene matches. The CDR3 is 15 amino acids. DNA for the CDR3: TGTGCCAGCACAGGTTGGACTAGCAGCACCAATGAGCAGTTCTTC. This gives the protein CASTGWTSSTNEQFF.

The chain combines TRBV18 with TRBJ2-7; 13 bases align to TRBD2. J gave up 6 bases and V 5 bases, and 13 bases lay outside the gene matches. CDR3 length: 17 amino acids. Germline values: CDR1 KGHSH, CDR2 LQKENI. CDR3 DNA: TGTGCCAGCTCATCGGGACTAGCGGGGACCCGGGGCCTCGAGCAGTACTTC. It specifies CASSSGLAGTRGLEQYF.

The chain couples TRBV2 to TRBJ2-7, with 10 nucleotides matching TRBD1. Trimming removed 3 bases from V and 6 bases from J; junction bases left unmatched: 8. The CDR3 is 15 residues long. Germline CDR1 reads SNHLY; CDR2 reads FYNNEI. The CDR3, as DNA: TGTGCCAGCAGTGACGATGGACAGGGGGTGGGCGAGCAGTACTTC. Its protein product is CASSDDGQGVGEQYF.

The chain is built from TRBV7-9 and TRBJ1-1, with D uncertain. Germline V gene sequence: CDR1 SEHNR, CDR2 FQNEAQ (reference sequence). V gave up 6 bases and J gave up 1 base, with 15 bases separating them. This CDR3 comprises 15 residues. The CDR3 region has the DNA TGTGCCAGCAGTCCCCTAGGACGGGAGAACACTGAAGCTTTCTTT. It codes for CASSPLGRENTEAFF.

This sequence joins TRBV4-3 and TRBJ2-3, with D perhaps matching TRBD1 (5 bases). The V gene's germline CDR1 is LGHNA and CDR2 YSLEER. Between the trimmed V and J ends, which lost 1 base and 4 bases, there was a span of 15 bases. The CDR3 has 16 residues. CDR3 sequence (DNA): TGCGCCAGCAGCCAAGGATTGGCAGGGCTTGCAGATACGCAGTATTTT. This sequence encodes CASSQGLAGLADTQYF.

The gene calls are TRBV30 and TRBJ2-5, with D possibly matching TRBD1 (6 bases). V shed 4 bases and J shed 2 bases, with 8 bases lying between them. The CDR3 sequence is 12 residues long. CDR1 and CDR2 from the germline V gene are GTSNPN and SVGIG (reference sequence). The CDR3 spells CAWIGQQETQYF. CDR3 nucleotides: TGTGCCTGGATCGGACAGCAAGAGACCCAGTACTTC.

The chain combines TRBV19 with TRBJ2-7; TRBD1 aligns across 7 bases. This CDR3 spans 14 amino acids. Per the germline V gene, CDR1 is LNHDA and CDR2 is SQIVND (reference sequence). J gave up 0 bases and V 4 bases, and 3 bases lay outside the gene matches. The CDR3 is CASSTRDSSYEQYF. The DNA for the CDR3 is TGTGCCAGTAGTACCCGGGACAGCTCCTACGAGCAGTACTTC.